The T cell receptor beta chain under discussion was sequenced for a study of CD8+CD57+ T cells in acquired aplastic anemia. Across the study: DNA from sorted CD4+ and CD8+ cells averaged approximately 3.2 ug.

This clonotype was detected a few times. What it binds is unknown. The germline V and J ends were trimmed by 5 bases and 2 bases, with 7 bases remaining between them. This CDR3 region has 13 residues. The germline V gene encodes CDR1 SNHLY and CDR2 FYNNEI. General study points: The number of CD8+ CDR3 sequences shared by patients and controls was around 30.

Using genomic DNA as the template, TCR beta VDJ and CDR3 profiling was carried out. Via MiXCR, TCRdb re-called the reads, giving one row per CDR3 protein. The data hold approximately 150,000 distinct CDR3 sequences, with around 48% observed a single time. Those patients picked for sequencing had displayed CD8+CD57+ cell expansion on flow cytometry. What was sequenced was sorted CD4+, CD8+, or CD8+CD57+ T cells (not recorded which) from PBMCs. This clonotype originated in a human donor with aplastic anemia. This chain links TRBV2 with TRBJ1-5; D is perhaps TRBD1 (6 bases). The CDR3: CASSSGGNQPQHF. For the CDR3, the DNA is TGTGCCAGCAGTTCAGGGGGCAATCAGCCCCAGCATTTT.